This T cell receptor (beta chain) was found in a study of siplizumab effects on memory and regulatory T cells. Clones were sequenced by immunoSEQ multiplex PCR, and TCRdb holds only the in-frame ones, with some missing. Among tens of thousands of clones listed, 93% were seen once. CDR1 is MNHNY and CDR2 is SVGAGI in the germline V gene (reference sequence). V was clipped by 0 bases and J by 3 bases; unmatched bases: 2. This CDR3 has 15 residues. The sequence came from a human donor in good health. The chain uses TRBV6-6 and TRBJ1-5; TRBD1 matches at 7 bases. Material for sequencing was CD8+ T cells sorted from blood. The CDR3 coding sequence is TGTGCCAGCAGTTACTCGGGACAGTCCAATCAGCCCCAGCATTTT. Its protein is CASSYSGQSNQPQHF.